Presented here are 8 T cell receptor beta chains from one specimen sequenced in a study of control samples from healthy donors and cancer patients (dated by TCRdb to about 2020). Receptors were amplified or captured by the immunoSEQ multiplex PCR assay. TCRdb took this table from immuneACCESS and kept in-frame rearrangements with V and J called. Such tables lack part of the clones; where checked against another copy, unresolved V genes explain under half of the gap, and the rest is unexplained. The sample includes fewer than 200,000 clones, with more than 90% observed a single time. The leading ten clones occupy around 1.5% of the sample. The sample was blood. These receptor sequences come from a man aged 30 to 45 in good health.

V is TRBV10-2 and J is TRBJ1-1; D is unresolved. CDR3 length: 12 residues. Trimming cost V 7 bases and J 4 bases, with 10 bases left between them. The germline gives CDR1 WSHSY, CDR2 SAAADI. CDR3 protein: CASKGRSTEAFF. In nucleotides, the CDR3 is TGCGCCAGCAAAGGACGGTCCACTGAAGCTTTCTTT.

The rearrangement uses TRBV4-3 and TRBJ2-1, with D perhaps matching TRBD1 (5 bases). The ends were cut back, 0 bases at V and 0 bases at J, with 12 bases in the middle. The germline V gene encodes CDR1 LGHNA and CDR2 YSLEER. This CDR3 has 17 residues. DNA for the CDR3: TGCGCCAGCAGCCAAGATTGGGGCTCGAGCTCCTACAATGAGCAGTTCTTC. Its translation is CASSQDWGSSSYNEQFF.

The rearrangement uses TRBV5-1 and TRBJ2-7; D remains ambiguous. Germline CDR1 reads SGHRS; CDR2 reads YFSETQ. Trimming took off 4 bases at V and 0 bases at J, with 11 bases between the two ends. The CDR3 loop spans 14 amino acids. The CDR3 bases are TGCGCCAGCAGCCTAGACCGTGGCTCCTACGAGCAGTACTTC. Protein product: CASSLDRGSYEQYF.

The rearrangement links TRBV6-5 to TRBJ2-1, with 9 nucleotides matching TRBD2. With V trimmed by 6 bases and J by 3 bases, 6 bases remained unmatched. The germline gives CDR1 MNHEY, CDR2 SVGAGI. The CDR3 contains 15 residues. CDR3 in amino acids: CASSTGTSIYNEQFF. CDR3 in DNA: TGTGCCAGCAGCACCGGGACTAGCATCTACAATGAGCAGTTCTTC.

The CDR3 DNA follows: TGTGCCAGCAGGGGGTTAGCGGAGTACAATGAGCAGTTCTTC. Protein product: CASRGLAEYNEQFF. This chain links TRBV2 with TRBJ2-1; D possibly corresponds to TRBD2 (6 bases). Trimming cost V 6 bases and J 4 bases, with 13 bases left between them. The CDR3 runs 14 residues. Germline loops: CDR1 SNHLY, CDR2 FYNNEI.

The rearrangement links TRBV28 to TRBJ1-1; no clear D. Trimming took 4 bases from V and 3 from J, leaving 15 bases between them. Germline values: CDR1 MDHEN, CDR2 SYDVKM. The CDR3 runs to 15 residues. In nucleotides, the CDR3 is TGTGCCAGCAGTTCAAGTACGACTCGGGACACTGAAGCTTTCTTT. Amino acid sequence: CASSSSTTRDTEAFF.

A single count supports this clone. This sequence joins TRBV24-1 and TRBJ2-2; 10 bases line up with TRBD2. The CDR3 is made up of 15 amino acids. Trimming took 5 bases from V and 6 from J; bases not matched to a gene: 5. CDR1 is KGHDR and CDR2 is SFDVKD in the germline V gene. CDR3 sequence: CATSVLAGAAGELFF. CDR3 nucleotides: TGTGCCACCAGTGTCCTAGCGGGGGCGGCCGGGGAGCTGTTTTTT.

The chain has TRBV9 and TRBJ2-3; 10 positions agree with TRBD2. Germline lookup yields CDR1 SGDLS and CDR2 YYNGEE. V was clipped by 4 bases and J by 1 base; unmatched bases: 3. This CDR3 has 15 residues. DNA of the CDR3: TGTGCCAGCAGCAAGCTAGCGGGGGGCACAGATACGCAGTATTTT. This codes for CASSKLAGGTDTQYF.